This T cell receptor beta chain is from a study of shared clonotypes between healthy human individuals. V shed 5 bases and J 2 bases; nucleotides not matched to a gene: 7. CDR3 length: 14 residues. CDR1 and CDR2 from the germline V gene are GTSNPN and SVGIG (reference sequence). Free of recent acute infections or vaccinations, the donors were healthy HIV-negative adults. Libraries were prepared by immunoSEQ multiplex PCR; TCRdb keeps only in-frame clonotypes and omits some of them. The data show roughly 2.5 million clones, roughly 92% seen once. The TCR was taken from a man aged 18-30 years in good health. The chain links TRBV30 to TRBJ2-3, with 7 bases that match TRBD1. Sequenced: naive CD4+ T cells sorted from blood. The subset was: CD45RA+ positively selected. CDR3 sequence reads: CAWGRDSNTDTQYF. In nucleotides, the CDR3 is TGTGCCTGGGGCCGGGACAGCAACACAGATACGCAGTATTTT.